The 23 T cell receptor beta chains presented below share a single source sample, sequenced in a study of blood T cell repertoires in COVID-19. The protocol was immunoSEQ multiplex PCR, while the TCRdb copy is restricted to in-frame clones and leaves out a portion. The sample yields fewer than 350,000 clones, about 93% seen once. The sample was peripheral blood. These receptors came from a woman in her twenties or thirties with COVID-19, enrolled during active disease.

The gene calls are TRBV12-5 and TRBJ2-2; 8 bases are a match to TRBD2. Germline V CDR1 and CDR2: LGHNT, FRNRAP. The CDR3 spans 17 residues. V shed 2 bases and J 1 base; nucleotides not matched to a gene: 6. CDR3 amino acids: CASGLTSGSWNTGELFF. The CDR3 DNA reads TGTGCTAGTGGTTTGACCAGCGGGAGTTGGAACACCGGGGAGCTGTTTTTT.

The chain combines TRBV5-8 with TRBJ2-5, with D perhaps matching TRBD1 (5 bases). Germline V CDR1 and CDR2: SGHTS, YDEGEE. The CDR3 length is 15 residues. Trimming took 0 bases from V and 1 from J, leaving 10 bases between them. In DNA form, the CDR3 reads TGTGCCAGCAGCTTGGAAGGGGCGTCCCAAGAGACCCAGTACTTC. Protein sequence: CASSLEGASQETQYF.

Remarks on this clone: Other DNA sequences of this sample code for an identical CDR3. The V gene is TRBV2, the J gene TRBJ2-1, with a weak D call TRBD2 (6 bases). V shed 6 bases and J shed 1 base, with 13 bases lying between them. The CDR3 totals 15 residues. Germline V lookup: CDR1 SNHLY, CDR2 FYNNEI. The CDR3 loop reads CASSLTSGSYNEQFF. Here the CDR3 DNA reads TGTGCCAGCAGCCTGACTAGTGGGTCCTACAATGAGCAGTTCTTC.

The chain combines TRBV30 with TRBJ1-2; D may be TRBD1 (5 bases). Trimming removed 1 base from V and 4 bases from J, with 7 bases in between. The germline gives CDR1 GTSNPN, CDR2 SVGIG (reference sequence). The CDR3 covers 12 residues. The CDR3 region is CAWSAGIYGYTF. CDR3 bases: TGTGCCTGGAGTGCAGGGATCTATGGCTACACCTTC.

The chain is built from TRBV19 and TRBJ1-2; the match to TRBD1 covers 8 bases. Germline CDR1 is LNHDA and CDR2 is SQIVND (reference sequence). Trimming took 3 bases from V and 8 from J; bases not matched to a gene: 8. There are 14 residues in the CDR3. The CDR3 is CASSIPPGGWGYTF. The CDR3 DNA reads as TGTGCCAGTAGTATTCCCCCAGGGGGCTGGGGCTACACCTTC.

The rearrangement uses TRBV28 and TRBJ1-2; 9 nucleotides agree with TRBD1. From germline, CDR1 is MDHEN and CDR2 SYDVKM. J was trimmed by 6 bases and V by 4 bases; bases with no gene match: 9. CDR3 length equals 15 residues. CDR3 residues: CASSSGNRGLNGYTF. The CDR3 DNA follows: TGTGCCAGCAGTTCTGGAAACAGGGGGCTGAATGGCTACACCTTC.

On this clone itself: A junction end diverges from the germline sequence, so it may reflect a read error. The chain joins TRBV7-7 to TRBJ2-1, with D maybe TRBD1 (6 bases). CDR3 size: 13 residues. Germline loops: CDR1 SSHAT, CDR2 FNYEAQ (reference sequence). CDR3 loop: CASSKNRDNEQFF. CDR3 nucleotide sequence: TGTGCTAGCAGCAAAAACAGGGACAATGAGCAGTTCTTC.

The rearrangement uses TRBV12-3 or TRBV12-4 and TRBJ1-1, with 8 bases lining up with TRBD1. The junction had 4 bases not matched to a gene; V was cut back by 3 bases and J by 7 bases. This CDR3 contains 13 residues. The DNA of the CDR3 is TGTGCCAGCAGTTTGACAGGGGCCGGTGAAGCTTTCTTT. This translates into CASSLTGAGEAFF.

This clone was picked up a small number of times. The V call is TRBV11-3, the J call TRBJ2-1, with 12 bases lining up with TRBD2. Trimming removed 5 bases from V and 4 bases from J; junction bases left unmatched: 3. In germline, CDR1 is SGHNT, CDR2 YENEEA. The CDR3 runs to 15 residues. This CDR3 is CASSRTSGVYNEQFF. The CDR3, as DNA: TGTGCCAGCAGCCGGACTAGCGGGGTGTACAATGAGCAGTTCTTC.

The V gene is TRBV30, the J gene TRBJ1-6, with a tentative D call TRBD1 (5 bases). Germline-derived CDR1 and CDR2 are GTSNPN and SVGIG (reference sequence). V lost 4 bases and J 7 bases, leaving 14 bases between the germline ends. This CDR3 is built from 14 residues. CDR3 DNA: TGTGCCTGGATGGAGGGGCGGGGGAATTCACCCCTCCACTTT. Its protein is CAWMEGRGNSPLHF.

This clone was detected only once. V is TRBV6-5 and J is TRBJ2-7; TRBD2 matches at 7 bases. This CDR3 has 14 amino acids. After removal of 2 bases from V and 4 bases from J, the junction contained 5 bases not matched to a gene. Germline V lookup: CDR1 MNHEY, CDR2 SVGAGI. The CDR3 DNA follows: TGTGCCAGCAGTTACCTAGCGGACCAATACGAGCAGTACTTC. Protein product: CASSYLADQYEQYF.

The chain employs TRBV27 and TRBJ2-7; TRBD1 might be the D (5 bases). The V end was cut by 6 bases, the J end by 3 bases, with 15 bases between. Germline loops: CDR1 MNHEY, CDR2 SMNVEV (reference sequence). The CDR3 has 14 residues. DNA of the CDR3: TGTGCCAGCAGGAGCATGCCTCAGGGCTACGAGCAGTACTTC. Its protein is CASRSMPQGYEQYF.

The chain is built from TRBV28 and TRBJ2-7; possibly TRBD2 for D (6 bases). The germline CDR1 and CDR2 sequences are MDHEN and SYDVKM. V dropped 6 bases and J dropped 3 bases, with 15 bases sitting between them. This CDR3 is built from 14 residues. The CDR3 coding sequence is TGTGCCAGCAGACTACCGACTAGTCGCTACGAGCAGTACTTC. The encoded protein is CASRLPTSRYEQYF.

V is TRBV28 and J is TRBJ2-7, with TRBD2 matching over 8 bases. The ends lost 8 bases at V and 6 bases at J; junction bases unmatched: 6. CDR1 is MDHEN and CDR2 is SYDVKM in the germline V gene. CDR3 length equals 12 residues. The CDR3 protein is CASRAGVLEQYF. CDR3 sequence (DNA): TGTGCCAGCCGAGCGGGAGTACTCGAGCAGTACTTC.

Only one count was recorded for this clone. V gene TRBV19 combines with J gene TRBJ2-3, with a weak D call TRBD1 (6 bases). The CDR3 totals 14 residues. Germline V lookup: CDR1 LNHDA, CDR2 SQIVND (reference sequence). V lost 5 bases and J 2 bases, leaving 11 bases between the germline ends. The CDR3 protein is CASSPGTHTDTQYF. DNA of the CDR3: TGTGCCAGTAGTCCGGGGACACACACAGATACGCAGTATTTT.

The rearrangement uses TRBV30 and TRBJ2-7, with D tentatively TRBD2 (5 bases). The CDR3 has 11 residues. Germline CDR1 and CDR2: GTSNPN and SVGIG (reference sequence). The V end lost 0 bases, the J end lost 6 bases, and 6 bases lay between the germline ends. The CDR3 sequence: CAWSVGVEQYF. In nucleotides, the CDR3 is TGTGCCTGGAGTGTCGGGGTCGAGCAGTACTTC.

The chain employs TRBV7-9 and TRBJ1-2; no reliable D call. The germline V gene has CDR1 SEHNR and CDR2 FQNEAQ (reference sequence). Trimming pared 8 bases from V and 8 bases from J, leaving 15 bases between. CDR3 size: 12 residues. The DNA of the CDR3 is TGTGCCAGCTCTAACGCCCTATGGGGCTACACCTTC. This codes for CASSNALWGYTF.

This chain joins TRBV7-2 and TRBJ1-2; D call uncertain. Trimming cost V 0 bases and J 7 bases, with 9 bases left between them. This CDR3 spans 13 amino acids. From germline, CDR1 is SGHTA and CDR2 FQGNSA. The DNA of the CDR3 is TGTGCCAGCAGCTTAGCAACAGATCGTGGCTACACCTTC. It translates to CASSLATDRGYTF.

The V gene is TRBV6-5, the J gene TRBJ1-5; 9 bases are a match to TRBD1. V was clipped by 6 bases and J by 6 bases; unmatched bases: 6. The CDR3 consists of 14 residues. Germline values: CDR1 MNHEY, CDR2 SVGAGI. The CDR3 region has the DNA TGTGCCAGCAGCCTCGGGACAGGGAGTCAGCCCCAGCATTTT. Its translation is CASSLGTGSQPQHF.

The CDR3: CASSPLGGVRAFF. The DNA for the CDR3 is TGTGCCAGCAGTCCCCTGGGGGGAGTTAGAGCTTTCTTT. This chain links TRBV28 with TRBJ1-1, with a weak D call TRBD1 (5 bases). Germline lookup yields CDR1 MDHEN and CDR2 SYDVKM. This CDR3 is 13 amino acids long. V was pared by 5 bases and J by 10 bases, with 17 bases between. The variable domain in full, completed from reference TRBV28 and TRBJ1-1, reads DVKVTQSSRYLVKRTGEKVFLECVQDMDHENMFWYRQDPGLGLRLIYFSYDVKMKEKGDIPEGYSVSREKKERFSLILESASTNQTSMYLCASSPLGGVRAFFGQGTRLTVV.

This clone has more than one count but fewer than ten. The gene calls are TRBV3-1 (or the pseudogene TRBV3-2) and TRBJ1-2; D ambiguous. From germline, CDR1 is LGHDT and CDR2 YNNKEL (reference sequence). V dropped 1 base and J dropped 2 bases, with 11 bases sitting between them. The CDR3 totals 15 residues. The CDR3 sequence: CASSQASGNNYGYTF. The CDR3 DNA is TGTGCCAGCAGCCAAGCCTCAGGAAACAACTATGGCTACACCTTC.

The chain couples TRBV6-2 or TRBV6-3 to TRBJ1-6, with D maybe TRBD1 (5 bases). This CDR3 has 13 amino acids. Trimming pared 7 bases from V and 9 bases from J, leaving 13 bases between. Per germline, CDR1 MNHEY and CDR2 SVGEGT. Written as DNA, the CDR3 is TGTGCCAGCAACCCCAGGGAAGGTTCACCCCTCCACTTT. Residues: CASNPREGSPLHF.

J is TRBJ1-1 and V is TRBV10-3; D is ambiguous. This CDR3 region has 11 residues. The V gene lost 1 base and the J gene lost 8 bases, with 5 bases spanning the gap. The germline CDR1 and CDR2 sequences are ENHRY and SYGVKD. CDR3 sequence: CAISEFREAFF. As DNA, the CDR3 is TGTGCCATCAGTGAGTTCAGAGAAGCTTTCTTT.